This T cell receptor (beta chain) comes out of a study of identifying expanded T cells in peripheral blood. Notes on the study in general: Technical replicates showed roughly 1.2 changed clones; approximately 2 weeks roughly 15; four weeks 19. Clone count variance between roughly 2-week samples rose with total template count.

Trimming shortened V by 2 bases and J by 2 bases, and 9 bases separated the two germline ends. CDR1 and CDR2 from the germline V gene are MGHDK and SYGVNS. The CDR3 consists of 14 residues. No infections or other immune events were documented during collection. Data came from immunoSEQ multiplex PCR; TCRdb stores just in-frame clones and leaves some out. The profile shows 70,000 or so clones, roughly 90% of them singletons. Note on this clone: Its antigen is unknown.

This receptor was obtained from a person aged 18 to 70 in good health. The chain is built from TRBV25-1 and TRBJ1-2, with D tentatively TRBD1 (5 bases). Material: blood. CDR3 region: CASSEQGPNYGYTF. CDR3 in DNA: TGTGCCAGCAGTGAACAGGGTCCGAACTATGGCTACACCTTC.